The clone carrying this T cell receptor beta chain was picked up a small number of times. The protocol was immunoSEQ multiplex PCR, while the TCRdb copy is restricted to in-frame clones and leaves out a portion. The sample lists 90,000 to 130,000 clones; 82% were seen once. The data derive from a study of control samples from healthy donors and cancer patients. Trimming removed 10 bases from V and 0 bases from J, with 13 bases in between. Per germline, CDR1 MGHDK and CDR2 SYGVNS. The CDR3 is 14 residues long. Sequenced: blood. The rearrangement links TRBV25-1 to TRBJ1-5; D unclear. This TCR derives from a man between 18 and 29 years old in good health. The CDR3 region has the DNA TGTGCCACCCTGATCCCAACTAGCAATCAGCCCCAGCATTTT. It specifies CATLIPTSNQPQHF.